This T cell receptor beta chain is drawn from a study of radiation and T cells in renal cell carcinoma (dated by TCRdb to the early 2020s). With regard to the full study: The samples were drawn from a clinical trial, where primary renal cell carcinomas were treated with 15 Gy of stereotactic body radiation therapy and then removed by nephrectomy 4 weeks afterward. A total of 53 samples underwent TCR beta sequencing, made up of about 25 tumors and roughly 27 peripheral blood samples. In the 53 samples combined, about 4 million unique CDR3 nucleotide sequences were found, encoding 2 million to 3 million unique CDR3 amino acid sequences. Summary of the overall study and its limitations: The single-armed trial design could not address effects of radiation dose or scheduling on the TCR repertoire. An increase in top tumor clonotypes in blood was observed from baseline to 2 weeks post-radiation, followed by contraction by 4 weeks, which was taken to suggest transient expansion of tumor-resident clones. Because pretreatment tumor biopsies were not available, the study could not determine whether clonotypes were already present within the tumor at baseline. Dynamics of the blood repertoire were not tracked past 4 weeks after treatment.

The immunoSEQ kit was used, according to the manufacturer's recommendations, to generate TCR beta libraries from genomic DNA. Library preparation used a first multiplex PCR with proprietary primers, then a second PCR adding unique barcodes, with bead cleanups after each round. Each sample batch included a kit-provided positive control reaction and a negative control reaction. The final libraries underwent checking on an Agilent 4200 TapeStation D1000 ScreenTape, volumetric pooling, and quantification by qPCR. Sequencing ran on an Illumina NextSeq500 with a MidOutput 150-cycle cartridge, using 156 Read1 and 15 Index1 cycles with kit custom primers. The pooled library was loaded at 1.0 pM, and approximately 20% PhiX control was spiked in. The original pipeline was this. Vendor-processed data were analyzed in R, with a clonotype defined as all T cells sharing the same CDR3 nucleotide sequence. For clone abundance analyses, frequencies were normalized to the 10,000 most abundant clones per sample. Public T cell clones, averaging fewer than five per sample, were removed before analysis. Tumor-enriched clonotypes and baseline blood-enriched clonotypes were defined as those with an abundance difference of at least 32-fold between compartments. Clonotypes expanded or contracted between blood time points were identified with a beta-binomial differential abundance model. Tumor-blood repertoire similarity was measured with the Baroni-Urbani and Buser coefficient, and groups were compared using two-tailed Wilcoxon tests in R. As stored in TCRdb, this immuneACCESS dataset retains in-frame rearrangements with V and J assigned. A fraction of the clones does not appear; measured against another copy, unresolved V genes explain less than half of the discrepancy, and the remainder lacks a known reason. That table furnishes V, J and clone size, whereas the DNA furnished D and trimming. The sample table shows 100,000 to 150,000 clones, and approximately 78% are seen once. The top ten constitute around 3% of the sample.

The meaning of the sample's time point label: baseline pretreatment blood. The sample's treatment or condition label, in plain terms: 15 Gy SBRT to primary tumor, nephrectomy 4 weeks later. To track tumor-enriched clonotypes, serial peripheral blood was sampled from radiation-treated patients at baseline and at 2 weeks and 4 weeks after SBRT. Renal cell carcinoma with clear cell pathology was present in all patients. The QIAamp DNA Blood Mini Kit (Qiagen) was used to prepare genomic DNA for TCR sequencing. The analyses included only samples that passed all quality control checks. This clone was detected a few times. The antigen it binds to is not known. No base qualities exist here, and no much larger clone lies one base off it. Inclusive of the bounding cysteine and phenylalanine, the CDR3 is 12 residues long. The entry retains the CDR3 DNA only, 36 bases that are in frame from base 1. The germline V gene specifies LGHNA as CDR1 and YNFKEQ as CDR2. V is shortened by 4 bases, J by 6 bases, and the region joining them spans 9 bases.

This TCR was sampled from a woman aged 55-70 years with renal cell carcinoma. The specimen was blood, collected from a patient whose treatment included radiotherapy and nephrectomy. The rearrangement combines TRBV4-2 with TRBJ1-2, with TRBD1 perhaps the D gene, on 6 matching bases. The CDR3 region reads CASSRHRDGYTF. The DNA is as follows: TGTGCCAGCAGCCGTCACAGGGATGGCTACACCTTC.